This TCR beta chain emerged from a study of shared clonotypes between healthy human individuals. Libraries were prepared by immunoSEQ multiplex PCR; TCRdb keeps only in-frame clonotypes and omits some of them. Of a few million clones listed, approximately 96% were seen once; the top ten hold roughly 0.13%. Germline CDR1 is SGHTA and CDR2 is FQGNSA. With 5 bases clipped from V and 1 base from J, the junction kept 2 bases outside the gene matches. CDR3 size: 13 residues. The J gene is TRBJ2-7, the V gene TRBV7-2; TRBD2 agrees at 7 bases. Specimen: naive CD4+ T cells sorted from blood. Subset indicated: CD45RA+ positively selected. This sequence was found in a man between 18 and 35 years old in good health. The CDR3 nucleotides are TGTGCCAGCAGCCACGGGGGGTCCTACGAGCAGTACTTC. This codes for CASSHGGSYEQYF.